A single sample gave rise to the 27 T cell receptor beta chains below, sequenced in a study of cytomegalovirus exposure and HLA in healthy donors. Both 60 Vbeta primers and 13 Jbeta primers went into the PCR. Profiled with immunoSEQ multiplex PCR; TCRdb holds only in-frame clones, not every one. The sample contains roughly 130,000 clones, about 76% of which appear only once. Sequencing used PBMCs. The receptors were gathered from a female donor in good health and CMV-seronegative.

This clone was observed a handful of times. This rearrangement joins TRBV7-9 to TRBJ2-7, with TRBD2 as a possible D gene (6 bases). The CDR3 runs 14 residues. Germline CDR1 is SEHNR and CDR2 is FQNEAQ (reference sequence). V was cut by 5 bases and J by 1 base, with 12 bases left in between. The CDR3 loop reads CASSEEGLSYEQYF. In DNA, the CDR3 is TGTGCCAGCAGCGAAGAGGGACTTTCCTACGAGCAGTACTTC.

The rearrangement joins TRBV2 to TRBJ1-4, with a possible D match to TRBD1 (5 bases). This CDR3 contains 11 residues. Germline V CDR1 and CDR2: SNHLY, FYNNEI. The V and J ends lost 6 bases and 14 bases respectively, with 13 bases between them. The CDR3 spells CASRRDVQLFF. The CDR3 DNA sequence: TGTGCCAGCAGGCGGGACGTTCAGCTGTTTTTT. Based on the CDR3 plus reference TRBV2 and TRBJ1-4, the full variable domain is EPEVTQTPSHQVTQMGQEVILRCVPISNHLYFYWYRQILGQKVEFLVSFYNNEISEKSEIFDDQFSVERPDGSNFTLKIRSTKLEDSAMYFCASRRDVQLFFGSGTQLSVL.

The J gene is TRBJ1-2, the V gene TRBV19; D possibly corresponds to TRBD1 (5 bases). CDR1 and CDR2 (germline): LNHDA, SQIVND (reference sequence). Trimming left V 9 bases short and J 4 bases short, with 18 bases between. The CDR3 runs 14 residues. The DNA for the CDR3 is TGTGCCAGCGGCCGCGTTGGGGGGATCTATGGCTACACCTTC. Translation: CASGRVGGIYGYTF.

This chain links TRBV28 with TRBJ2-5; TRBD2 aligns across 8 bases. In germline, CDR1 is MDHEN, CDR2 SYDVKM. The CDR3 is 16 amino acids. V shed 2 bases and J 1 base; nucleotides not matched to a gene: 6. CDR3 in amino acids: CASSLGRGARQETQYF. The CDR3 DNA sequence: TGTGCCAGCAGTTTAGGGCGGGGGGCCCGCCAAGAGACCCAGTACTTC.

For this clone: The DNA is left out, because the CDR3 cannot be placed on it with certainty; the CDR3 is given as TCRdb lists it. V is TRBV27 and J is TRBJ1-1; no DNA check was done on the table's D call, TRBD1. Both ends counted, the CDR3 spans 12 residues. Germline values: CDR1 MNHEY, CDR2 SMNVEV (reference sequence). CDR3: CASRVGPGITFF.

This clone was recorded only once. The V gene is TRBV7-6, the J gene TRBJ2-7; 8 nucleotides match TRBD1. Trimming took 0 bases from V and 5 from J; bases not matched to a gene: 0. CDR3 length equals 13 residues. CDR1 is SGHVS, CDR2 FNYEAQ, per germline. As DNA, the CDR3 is TGTGCCAGCAGCTTAGCGGGACAGGACGAGCAGTACTTC. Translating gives CASSLAGQDEQYF. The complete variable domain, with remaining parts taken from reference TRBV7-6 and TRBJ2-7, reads GAGVSQSPRYKVTKRGQDVALRCDPISGHVSLYWYRQALGQGPEFLTYFNYEAQQDKSGLPNDRFSAERPEGSISTLTIQRTEQRDSAMYRCASSLAGQDEQYFGPGTRLTVT.

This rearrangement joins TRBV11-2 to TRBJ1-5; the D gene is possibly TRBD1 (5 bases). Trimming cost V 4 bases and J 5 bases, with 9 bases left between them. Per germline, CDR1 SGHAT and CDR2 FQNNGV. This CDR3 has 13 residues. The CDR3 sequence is CASSSAGDQPQHF. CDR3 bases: TGTGCCAGCAGCTCTGCGGGGGATCAGCCCCAGCATTTT.

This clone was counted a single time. CDR3 sequence: CASSLGGPETQYF. Written as DNA, the CDR3 is TGTGCCAGCAGCTTAGGGGGCCCAGAGACCCAGTACTTC. The genes are TRBV7-3 and TRBJ2-5; D may be TRBD1 (6 bases). CDR1 and CDR2 (germline): SGHTA, FQGTGA. V was shortened by 2 bases and J by 4 bases, with 8 bases between the two germline ends. The CDR3 loop spans 13 amino acids.

The CDR3 DNA sequence: TGTGCCAGCTCACCACCGGTAGGGGTCTACGAGCAGTACTTC. Translated: CASSPPVGVYEQYF. The rearrangement uses TRBV18 and TRBJ2-7, with a tentative D call TRBD1 (5 bases). CDR3 length equals 14 residues. V shed 0 bases and J shed 3 bases, with 9 bases lying between them. Germline CDR1 KGHSH, CDR2 LQKENI. The entire variable domain, with the rest obtained from reference TRBV18 and TRBJ2-7, is as follows: NAGVMQNPRHLVRRRGQEARLRCSPMKGHSHVYWYRQLPEEGLKFMVYLQKENIIDESGMPKERFSAEFPKEGPSILRIQQVVRGDSAAYFCASSPPVGVYEQYFGPGTRLTVT.

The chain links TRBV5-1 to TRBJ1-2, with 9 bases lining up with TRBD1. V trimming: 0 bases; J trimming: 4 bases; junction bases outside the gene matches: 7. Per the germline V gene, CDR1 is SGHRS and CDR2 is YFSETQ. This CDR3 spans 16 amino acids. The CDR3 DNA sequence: TGCGCCAGCAGCTTGGAGGGACAGGGCTGGGCCTATGGCTACACCTTC. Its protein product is CASSLEGQGWAYGYTF.

CDR3 nucleotide sequence: TGTGCCAGCAGCGGGACAGGGGTTAAGTACTTC. Its protein is CASSGTGVKYF. The V gene is TRBV7-2, the J gene TRBJ2-7; 10 bases align to TRBD1. From germline, CDR1 is SGHTA and CDR2 FQGNSA. This CDR3 contains 11 residues. V shed 5 bases, J shed 11 bases, and the junction held 3 bases outside the gene matches. Filled out from reference TRBV7-2 and TRBJ2-7, the complete variable domain reads GAGVSQSPSNKVTEKGKDVELRCDPISGHTALYWYRQSLGQGLEFLIYFQGNSAPDKSGLPSDRFSAERTGGSVSTLTIQRTQQEDSAVYLCASSGTGVKYFGPGTRLTVT.

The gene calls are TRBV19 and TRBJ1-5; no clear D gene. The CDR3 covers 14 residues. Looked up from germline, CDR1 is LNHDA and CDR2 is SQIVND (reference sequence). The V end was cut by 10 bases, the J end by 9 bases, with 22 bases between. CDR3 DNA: TGTGCCACCACCCCGCAACAGTCCCTTTGGCCCCAGCATTTT. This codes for CATTPQQSLWPQHF. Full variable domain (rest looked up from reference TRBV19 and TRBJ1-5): DGGITQSPKYLFRKEGQNVTLSCEQNLNHDAMYWYRQDPGQGLRLIYYSQIVNDFQKGDIAEGYSVSREKKESFPLTVTSAQKNPTAFYLCATTPQQSLWPQHFGDGTRLSIL.

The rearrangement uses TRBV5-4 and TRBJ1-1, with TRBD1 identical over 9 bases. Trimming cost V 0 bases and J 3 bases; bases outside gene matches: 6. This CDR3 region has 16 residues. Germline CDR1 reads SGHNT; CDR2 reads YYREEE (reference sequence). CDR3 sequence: CASSLAGGQGHTEAFF. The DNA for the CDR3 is TGTGCCAGCAGCTTGGCCGGAGGACAGGGGCACACTGAAGCTTTCTTT.

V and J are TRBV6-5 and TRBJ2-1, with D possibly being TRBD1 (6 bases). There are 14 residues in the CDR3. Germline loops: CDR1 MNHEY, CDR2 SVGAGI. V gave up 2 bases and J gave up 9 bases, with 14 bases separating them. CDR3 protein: CASSYLAWTAEQFF. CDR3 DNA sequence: TGTGCCAGCAGTTACCTGGCGTGGACAGCTGAGCAGTTCTTC.

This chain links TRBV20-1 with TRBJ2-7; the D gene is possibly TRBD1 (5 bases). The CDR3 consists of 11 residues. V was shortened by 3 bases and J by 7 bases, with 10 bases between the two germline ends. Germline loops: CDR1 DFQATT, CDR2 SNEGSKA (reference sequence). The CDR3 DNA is TGCAGTGCTAGTGCAGGGTGGGAGCAGTACTTC. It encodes CSASAGWEQYF.

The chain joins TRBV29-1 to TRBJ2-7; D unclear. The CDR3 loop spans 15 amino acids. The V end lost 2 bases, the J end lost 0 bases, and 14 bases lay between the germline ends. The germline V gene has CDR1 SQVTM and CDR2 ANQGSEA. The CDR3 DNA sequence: TGCAGCGTTGAAATCCCAGAGCGCAGCTCCTACGAGCAGTACTTC. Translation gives CSVEIPERSSYEQYF.

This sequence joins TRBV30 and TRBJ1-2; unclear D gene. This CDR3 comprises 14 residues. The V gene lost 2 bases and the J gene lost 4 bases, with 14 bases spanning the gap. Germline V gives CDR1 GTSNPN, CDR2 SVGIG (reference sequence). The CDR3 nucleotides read TGTGCCTGGAGTATCTGGCAGGAGGGCTATGGCTACACCTTC. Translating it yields CAWSIWQEGYGYTF.

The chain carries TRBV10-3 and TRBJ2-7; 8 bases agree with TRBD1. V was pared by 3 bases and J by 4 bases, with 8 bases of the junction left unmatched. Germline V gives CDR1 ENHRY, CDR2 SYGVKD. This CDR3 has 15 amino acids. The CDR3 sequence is CAISDRRQGLYEQYF. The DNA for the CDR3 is TGTGCCATCAGTGACCGTAGACAGGGGCTGTACGAGCAGTACTTC.

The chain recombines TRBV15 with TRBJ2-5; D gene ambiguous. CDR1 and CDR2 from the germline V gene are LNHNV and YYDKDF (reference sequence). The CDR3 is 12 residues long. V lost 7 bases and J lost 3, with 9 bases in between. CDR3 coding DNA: TGTGCCACCAAGCAATTTGAAGAGACCCAGTACTTC. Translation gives CATKQFEETQYF.

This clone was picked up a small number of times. This CDR3 reads CAWTGANTGELFF. In DNA form, the CDR3 reads TGTGCCTGGACAGGGGCGAACACCGGGGAGCTGTTTTTT. The V gene is TRBV30, the J gene TRBJ2-2; D perhaps matches TRBD1 (6 bases). Germline CDR1 reads GTSNPN; CDR2 reads SVGIG (reference sequence). Deletions cut 4 bases from V and 0 bases from J, with 6 bases between. The CDR3 loop spans 13 amino acids.

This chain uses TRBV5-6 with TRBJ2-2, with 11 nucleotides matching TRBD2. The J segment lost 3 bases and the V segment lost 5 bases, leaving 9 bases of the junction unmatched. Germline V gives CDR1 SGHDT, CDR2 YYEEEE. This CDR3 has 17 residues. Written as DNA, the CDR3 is TGTGCCAGCAGACATACTCTAGCGGGAGGCCACACCGGGGAGCTGTTTTTT. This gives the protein CASRHTLAGGHTGELFF.

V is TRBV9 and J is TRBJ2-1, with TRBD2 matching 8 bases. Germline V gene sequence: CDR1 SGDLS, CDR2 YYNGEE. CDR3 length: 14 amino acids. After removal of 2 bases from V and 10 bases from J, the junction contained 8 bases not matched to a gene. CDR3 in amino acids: CASSVLLGGGEQFF. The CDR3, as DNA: TGTGCCAGCAGCGTCCTACTCGGGGGGGGCGAGCAGTTCTTC.

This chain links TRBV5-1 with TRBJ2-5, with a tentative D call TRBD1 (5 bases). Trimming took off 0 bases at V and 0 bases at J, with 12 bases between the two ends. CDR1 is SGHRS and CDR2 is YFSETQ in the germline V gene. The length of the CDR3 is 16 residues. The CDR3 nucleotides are TGCGCCAGCAGCTTGGTAGGGGCGACGAACCAAGAGACCCAGTACTTC. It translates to CASSLVGATNQETQYF.

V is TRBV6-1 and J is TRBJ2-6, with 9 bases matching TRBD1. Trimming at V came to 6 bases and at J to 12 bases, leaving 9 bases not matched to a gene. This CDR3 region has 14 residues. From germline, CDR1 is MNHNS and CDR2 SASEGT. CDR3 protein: CASRRTGADSVLTF. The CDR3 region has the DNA TGTGCCAGCAGACGGACAGGGGCGGATAGCGTCCTGACTTTC.

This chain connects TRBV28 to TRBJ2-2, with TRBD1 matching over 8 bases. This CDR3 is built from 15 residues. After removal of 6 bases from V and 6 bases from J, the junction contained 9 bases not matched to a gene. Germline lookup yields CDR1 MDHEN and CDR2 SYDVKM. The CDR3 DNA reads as TGTGCCAGCAGCAAAGCAGGGGGCGGTGCCGGGGAGCTGTTTTTT. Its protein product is CASSKAGGGAGELFF.

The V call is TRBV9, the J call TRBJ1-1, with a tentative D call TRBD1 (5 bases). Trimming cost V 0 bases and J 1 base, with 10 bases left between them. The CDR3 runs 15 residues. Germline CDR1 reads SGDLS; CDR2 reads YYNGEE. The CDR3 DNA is TGTGCCAGCAGCGTAGGAGTCAGGGAGAACACTGAAGCTTTCTTT. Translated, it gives CASSVGVRENTEAFF.

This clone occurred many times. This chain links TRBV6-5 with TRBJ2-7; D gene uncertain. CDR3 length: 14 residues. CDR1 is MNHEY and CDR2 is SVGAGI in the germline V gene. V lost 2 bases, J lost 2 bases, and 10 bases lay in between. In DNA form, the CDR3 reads TGTGCCAGCAGTTACAGTCAGGCCACCTACGAGCAGTACTTC. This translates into CASSYSQATYEQYF.